Below are 17 T cell receptor beta chains sequenced from a single sample in a study of Graves' ophthalmopathy and Graves' hyperthyroidism. Using RNA transcripts, the TCR beta CDR3 regions were amplified. Amplification began with first-round RT-PCR using HTBI primers, then second-round multiplex PCR was performed. TCRdb fed the multiplex PCR reads into MiXCR, producing one record per CDR3 protein. The table lists roughly 700,000 distinct CDR3 sequences, about 44% of them singletons, with about 40% in the top ten. The sequencing sample was made of peripheral blood. Receptors were obtained from an adult man with Graves' ophthalmopathy.

CDR3 bases: TGTGCCAGCAGTTTTCCGACAGGGCTGAACACTGAAGCTTTCTTT. Its protein product is CASSFPTGLNTEAFF. The chain has TRBV6-5 and TRBJ1-1; 7 nucleotides agree with TRBD1. Germline V gene lookup returns CDR1 MNHEY and CDR2 SVGAGI. After removal of 4 bases from V and 0 bases from J, the junction contained 5 bases not matched to a gene. The CDR3 extends over 15 amino acids.

Ten or more counts support this clonotype. The chain combines TRBV10-3 with TRBJ1-2; D is perhaps TRBD1 (5 bases). Germline V gene data show CDR1 as ENHRY and CDR2 as SYGVKD. With 8 bases removed from V and 4 bases from J, the gap between germline ends came to 11 bases. This CDR3 contains 12 residues. For the CDR3, the DNA is TGTGCCATCGGGGGGAGAGGCTATGGCTACACCTTC. Translated, it gives CAIGGRGYGYTF.

The rearrangement uses TRBV2 and TRBJ2-7; no clear D gene. Germline V lookup: CDR1 SNHLY, CDR2 FYNNEI. V lost 4 bases, J lost 7 bases, and 11 bases lay in between. The CDR3 runs 12 residues. The CDR3 DNA reads as TGTGCCAGCAGTGCGTCCCAAGCGGAGCAGTACTTC. This gives the protein CASSASQAEQYF. Using reference TRBV2 and TRBJ2-7 for the parts outside the CDR3, the full variable domain is EPEVTQTPSHQVTQMGQEVILRCVPISNHLYFYWYRQILGQKVEFLVSFYNNEISEKSEIFDDQFSVERPDGSNFTLKIRSTKLEDSAMYFCASSASQAEQYFGPGTRLTVT.

This clonotype was found many times. The chain has TRBV7-9 and TRBJ2-7; 8 nucleotides line up with TRBD1. Germline assignment: CDR1 SEHNR and CDR2 FQNEAQ (reference sequence). Unmatched junction bases numbered 3, after V lost 0 bases and J lost 2 bases. The CDR3 covers 15 residues. The CDR3 reads CASSLAGQETYEQYF. The CDR3 DNA sequence: TGTGCCAGCAGCTTAGCGGGACAGGAAACCTACGAGCAGTACTTC.

This clonotype was seen a few times. The rearrangement links TRBV20-1 to TRBJ1-5, with 10 bases identical to TRBD1. The CDR3 sequence is 15 residues long. Germline CDR1 DFQATT, CDR2 SNEGSKA (reference sequence). Trimming at V came to 3 bases and at J to 9 bases, leaving 11 bases not matched to a gene. The CDR3 DNA follows: TGCAGTGCTAGTCCCCGGGGACAGGGGTTGGGGCCCCAGCATTTT. This gives the protein CSASPRGQGLGPQHF.

This clonotype has just one count. One end of the junction varies from germline; a read error may be responsible. The gene calls are TRBV7-2 and TRBJ2-7; perhaps TRBD2 as D (5 bases). Germline CDR1 SGHTA, CDR2 FQGNSA. There are 12 residues in the CDR3. DNA of the CDR3: TGTGCCAGCAGCTCACCGGGATACGTGCAGTACTTC. It specifies CASSSPGYVQYF.

Details on this clonotype: The junction departs from germline at one end; a sequencing error may be responsible. The V gene is TRBV7-7, the J gene TRBJ2-2; 7 nucleotides match TRBD1. The CDR3 is 17 residues long. Germline V gene lookup returns CDR1 SSHAT and CDR2 FNYEAQ (reference sequence). This CDR3 is CASSLAGGDSSTGELFF. The DNA of the CDR3 is TGTGCTAGCAGCTTAGCTGGTGGGGACAGCAGCACCGGGGAGCTGTTTTTT. The full variable domain, in which reference TRBV7-7 and TRBJ2-2 provide the parts outside the CDR3, is GAGVSQSPRYKVTKRGQDVTLRCDPISSHATLYWYQQALGQGPEFLTYFNYEAQPDKSGLPSDRFSAERPEGSISTLTIQRTEQRDSAMYRCASSLAGGDSSTGELFFGEGSRLTVL.

This clonotype occurred many times. The V call is TRBV10-3, the J call TRBJ2-5; 8 bases match TRBD2. CDR1 is ENHRY, CDR2 SYGVKD, per germline. The CDR3 runs to 15 residues. After removal of 7 bases from V and 5 bases from J, the junction contained 12 bases not matched to a gene. Written as DNA, the CDR3 is TGTGCCATCAAGGGGGTCGGGAGGGCCAATGAGACCCAGTACTTC. Protein product: CAIKGVGRANETQYF.

Worth noting for this clonotype: A read error may produce the germline difference seen at one junction end. The rearrangement joins TRBV7-9 to TRBJ2-7, with D possibly matching TRBD2 (7 bases). Germline V CDR1 and CDR2: SEHNR, FQNEAQ (reference sequence). CDR3 length equals 15 residues. The CDR3 reads CAISPGGGGSPEQYF. The CDR3 DNA is TGTGCCATCAGCCCGGGTGGGGGGGGCTCTCCCGAGCAGTACTTC.

About this clonotype: At one end, the junction sequence differs from germline, possibly due to a read error. CDR3 residues: CASRDRTINEKPFF. CDR3 DNA: TGTGCCAGCAGGGACAGGACGATTAATGAAAAACCGTTTTTT. The V call is TRBV6-6, the J call TRBJ1-4; TRBD1 aligns across 7 bases. The CDR3 length is 14 residues. CDR1 and CDR2 (germline): MNHNY, SVGAGI (reference sequence).

This clonotype was counted many times. The rearrangement links TRBV7-9 to TRBJ1-3; D is possibly TRBD1 (5 bases). Germline CDR1 reads SEHNR; CDR2 reads FQNEAQ (reference sequence). The CDR3 length is 15 residues. V was pared by 4 bases and J by 3 bases, with 13 bases between. CDR3 nucleotide sequence: TGTGCCAGCAGCTCCACAGGTTTTCGTGGAAACACCATATATTTT. Its translation is CASSSTGFRGNTIYF.

The chain recombines TRBV25-1 with TRBJ2-2; D ambiguous. V was shortened by 6 bases and J by 0 bases, with 23 bases between the two germline ends. Germline V gene lookup returns CDR1 MGHDK and CDR2 SYGVNS. There are 19 residues in the CDR3. The CDR3 spells CASSPLGRAGRSNTGELFF. The CDR3 DNA follows: TGTGCCAGCAGCCCCCTAGGACGGGCAGGACGTTCGAACACCGGGGAGCTGTTTTTT.

The J gene is TRBJ1-1, the V gene TRBV29-1, with TRBD1 as a possible D gene (5 bases). Germline V CDR1 and CDR2: SQVTM, ANQGSEA. The CDR3 loop spans 12 amino acids. The V gene lost 1 base and the J gene lost 6 bases, with 9 bases spanning the gap. The CDR3 DNA sequence: TGCAGCGTTGAAGGCGGGGGACCTGAAGCTTTCTTT. This gives the protein CSVEGGGPEAFF.

Many counts were recorded for this clonotype. This sequence joins TRBV29-1 and TRBJ2-5; a weak D match, TRBD2 (7 bases). This CDR3 is built from 14 residues. The V end was cut by 6 bases, the J end by 1 base, with 15 bases between. Germline loops: CDR1 SQVTM, CDR2 ANQGSEA. The CDR3 is CSVGLRGGQETQYF. CDR3 nucleotide sequence: TGCAGCGTGGGACTTAGGGGGGGCCAAGAGACCCAGTACTTC.

The chain combines TRBV29-1 with TRBJ1-1; 7 positions agree with TRBD1. The CDR3 is 10 amino acids. Germline CDR1 and CDR2: SQVTM and ANQGSEA. Unmatched junction bases numbered 1, after V lost 6 bases and J lost 6 bases. The CDR3 loop reads CSVGTAEAFF. CDR3 nucleotide sequence: TGCAGCGTGGGGACAGCTGAAGCTTTCTTT.

The chain recombines TRBV6-6 with TRBJ1-6; TRBD1 aligns across 8 bases. The V gene end was trimmed by 5 bases and the J gene end by 1 base; junction bases not matched to a gene: 4. CDR3 size: 16 residues. The germline gives CDR1 MNHNY, CDR2 SVGAGI (reference sequence). CDR3 loop: CASSAQGGSYNSPLHF. CDR3 bases: TGTGCCAGCAGTGCACAGGGGGGGTCCTATAATTCACCCCTCCACTTT.

The rearrangement uses TRBV25-1 and TRBJ2-2; tentative D call: TRBD2 (5 bases). The germline gives CDR1 MGHDK, CDR2 SYGVNS. Trimming removed 4 bases at V and 3 bases at J, with 12 bases between. The CDR3 extends over 15 amino acids. This CDR3 reads CASSGRDYDTGELFF. The DNA for the CDR3 is TGTGCCAGCAGTGGGAGAGACTACGACACCGGGGAGCTGTTTTTT.